The rows below give T cell receptor beta chains drawn from one sample of a study of cytomegalovirus exposure and HLA in healthy donors. TCRdb's table, derived via immunoSEQ multiplex PCR, lists solely in-frame clones and lacks some. The table includes 35,000 to 55,000 clones, about 60% detected once. Sample: PBMCs. These receptors were taken from a man aged 55 to 70 in good health and CMV-seropositive. The CDR3 runs from the conserved cysteine through the conserved F or W. The D gene is left open where the match is weak. Clone size, where shown, is once, few, many, or a class for clones that have expanded.

j_call | clone_size | d_call | v_call | cdr3_nt | cdr3_aa
TRBJ1-2 | - | - | TRBV27 | TGTGCCAGCAGTCCATATTACCCCCCGGGGGACTATGGCTACACCTTC | CASSPYYPPGDYGYTF
TRBJ1-2 | - | - | TRBV6-6 | TGTGCCAGCAGTTACGAAAGAACGGGGGACTATGGCTACACCTTC | CASSYERTGDYGYTF
TRBJ1-1 | once | - | TRBV10-2 | TGCGCCAGCAGTGAGGCAGGAGGGAACACTGAAGCTTTCTTT | CASSEAGGNTEAFF
TRBJ2-7 | - | - | TRBV5-4 | TGTGCCAGCAGCTCCTCTTCAACAAATTACGAGCAGTACTTC | CASSSSSTNYEQYF
TRBJ2-7 | - | TRBD2 | TRBV7-2 | TGTGCCAGCAGCCCAACTAGCGGGAGTTACGAGCAGTACTTC | CASSPTSGSYEQYF
TRBJ2-3 | - | TRBD2 | TRBV27 | TGTGCCAGCAGTTTACTAGCGGCTAGCACAGATACGCAGTATTTT | CASSLLAASTDTQYF
TRBJ2-3 | - | - | TRBV7-9 | TGTGCCAGCAGCTTATCAGGGCCCACAGATACGCAGTATTTT | CASSLSGPTDTQYF
TRBJ1-2 | once | TRBD1 | TRBV29-1 | TGCAGCGCCCGTAGGGGGTCCGACAGGGCGGGCTATGGCTACACCTTC | CSARRGSDRAGYGYTF
TRBJ2-7 | - | - | TRBV7-6 | TGTGCCAGCAGCTTAGACGGGGGGGCAGGGGGATTCTACGAGCAGTACTTC | CASSLDGGAGGFYEQYF
TRBJ1-5 | - | - | TRBV15 | TGTGCCACTCAGTGGGGGGAGGATAGCAATCAGCCCCAGCATTTT | CATQWGEDSNQPQHF
TRBJ2-2 | - | TRBD2 | TRBV4-2 | TGTGCCAGCAGCCAAGACAAAGCGGGAGGGCAATTTTATCCCGGGGAGCTGTTTTTT | CASSQDKAGGQFYPGELFF